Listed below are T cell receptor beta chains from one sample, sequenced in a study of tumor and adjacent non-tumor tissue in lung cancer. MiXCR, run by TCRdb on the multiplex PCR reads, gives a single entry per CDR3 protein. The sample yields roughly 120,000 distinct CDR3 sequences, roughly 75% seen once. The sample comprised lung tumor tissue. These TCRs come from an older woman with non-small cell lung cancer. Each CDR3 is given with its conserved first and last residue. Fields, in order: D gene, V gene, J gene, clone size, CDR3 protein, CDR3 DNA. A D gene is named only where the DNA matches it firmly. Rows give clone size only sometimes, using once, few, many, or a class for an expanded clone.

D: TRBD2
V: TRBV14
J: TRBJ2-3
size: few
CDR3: CASSQGTRGGATDTQYF
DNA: TGTGCCAGCAGCCAAGGAACTCGCGGGGGAGCCACAGATACGCAGTATTTT

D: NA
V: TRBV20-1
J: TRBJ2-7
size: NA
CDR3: CSARPRQVHEQYF
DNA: TGTAGTGCTAGACCTCGACAGGTCCACGAGCAGTACTTC

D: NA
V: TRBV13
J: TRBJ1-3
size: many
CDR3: CASSRDSGNTIYF
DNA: TGTGCCAGCAGCCGGGATTCTGGAAACACCATATATTTT

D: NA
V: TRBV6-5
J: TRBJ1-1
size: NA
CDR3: CAISSLGRDTEAFF
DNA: TGTGCCATCAGTAGCCTGGGACGGGACACTGAGGCTTTCTTT

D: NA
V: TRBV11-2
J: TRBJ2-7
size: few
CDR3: CASSWDRGGYKQYF
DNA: TGTGCCAGCAGTTGGGACCGCGGAGGATATAAACAGTACTTC

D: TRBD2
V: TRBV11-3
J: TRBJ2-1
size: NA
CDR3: CASSLGTSGKNDEQFF
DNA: TGTGCCAGTAGCTTAGGGACTAGCGGGAAGAACGATGAGCAGTTCTTC

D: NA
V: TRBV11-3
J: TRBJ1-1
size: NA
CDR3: CASTLQGANTEAFF
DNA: TGTGCCAGCACCTTACAAGGGGCGAACACTGAAGCTTTCTTT

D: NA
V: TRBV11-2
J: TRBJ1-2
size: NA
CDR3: CASSLGIGLNYGYTF
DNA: TGTGCCAGCAGCTTAGGAATAGGGTTAAACTATGGCTATACCTTC

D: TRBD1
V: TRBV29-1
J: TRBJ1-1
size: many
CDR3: CSGRGQGWNTEAFF
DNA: TGCAGCGGTCGAGGACAGGGGTGGAACACTGAAGCTTTCTTT

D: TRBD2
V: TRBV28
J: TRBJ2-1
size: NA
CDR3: CSSSSVAGVLNEQFF
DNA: TGTTCCAGCAGTTCTGTAGCGGGAGTCTTAAATGAGCAGTTCTTC

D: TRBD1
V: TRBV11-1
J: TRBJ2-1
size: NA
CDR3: CASRYRTGIGNEQFF
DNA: TGTGCCAGCAGATACCGGACAGGTATTGGGAATGAGCAGTTCTTC

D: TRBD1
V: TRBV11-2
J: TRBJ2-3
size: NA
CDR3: CASNLGTGRTDTQYF
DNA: TGTGCCAGCAACCTAGGGACAGGGAGAACCGATACGCAGTATTTT

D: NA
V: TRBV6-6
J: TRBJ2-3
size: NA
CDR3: CASSYSNRFRTCTQYF
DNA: TGTGCCAGCAGTTACTCTAACAGGTTTCGCACATGTACGCAGTATTTT

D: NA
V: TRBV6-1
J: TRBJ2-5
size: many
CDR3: CASSDLGETQYF
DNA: TGTGCCAGCAGCGACCTGGGGGAGACCCAGTACTTC

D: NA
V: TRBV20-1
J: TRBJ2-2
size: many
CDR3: CSARASNTGELFF
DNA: TGCAGTGCTAGGGCTAGCAACACCGGGGAGCTGTTTTTT

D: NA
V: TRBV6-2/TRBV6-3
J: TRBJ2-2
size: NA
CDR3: CAGSYTQQSVNTGELFF
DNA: TGTGCCGGCAGTTACACCCAACAGAGTGTCAACACCGGGGAGCTGTTTTTT

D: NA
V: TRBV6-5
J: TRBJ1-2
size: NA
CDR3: CASTTFGGNYGFTF
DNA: TGTGCCAGCACTACCTTTGGGGGTAACTATGGCTTCACCTTC

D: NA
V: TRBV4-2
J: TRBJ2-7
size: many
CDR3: CASSQTTGIYEQYF
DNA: TGTGCCAGCAGCCAAACAACAGGAATCTACGAGCAGTACTTC

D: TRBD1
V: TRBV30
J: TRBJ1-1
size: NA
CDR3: CACKTIGGAEALF
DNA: TGTGCCTGCAAAACGATAGGGGGCGCCGAAGCTCTCTTT

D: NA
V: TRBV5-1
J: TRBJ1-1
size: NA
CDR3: CARTDSPNSEAFF
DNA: TGCGCCAGAACAGACAGTCCGAACTCTGAAGCTTTCTTT

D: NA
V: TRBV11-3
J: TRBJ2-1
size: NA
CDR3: CASSLELTSRGHNEQFF
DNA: TGTGCCAGCAGTTTAGAGCTGACTAGCAGGGGCCACAATGAGCAGTTCTTC

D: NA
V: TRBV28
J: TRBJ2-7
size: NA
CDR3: CTSSLAVAYEQYF
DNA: TGTACCAGCAGTTTAGCGGTCGCCTACGAACAGTACTTC

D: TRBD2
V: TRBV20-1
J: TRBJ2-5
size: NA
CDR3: CSASAGTSGRGKTHYF
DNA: TGCAGTGCTAGCGCAGGCACTAGCGGACGGGGGAAGACCCATTACTTC

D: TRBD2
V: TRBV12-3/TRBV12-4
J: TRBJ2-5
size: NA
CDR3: CASSFFLAGEETHYF
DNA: TGTGCCAGCAGTTTCTTCCTAGCGGGAGAGGAGACCCACTACTTC

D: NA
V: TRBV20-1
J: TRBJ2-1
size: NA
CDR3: CGARAGAEQYIEQFF
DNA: TGCGGTGCTAGAGCAGGTGCGGAACAGTACATTGAGCAGTTCTTC

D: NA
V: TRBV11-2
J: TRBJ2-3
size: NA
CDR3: CASSATGTATDTHCF
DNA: TGTGCCAGCAGCGCCACAGGGACGGCCACAGATACGCACTGTTTT

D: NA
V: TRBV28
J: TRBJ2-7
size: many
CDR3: CASSFFRGNAYEQYF
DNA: TGTGCCAGCAGTTTTTTCCGAGGGAACGCCTACGAGCAGTACTTC

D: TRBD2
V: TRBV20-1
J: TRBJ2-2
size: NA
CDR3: CNASGTSGGSNTGELFF
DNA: TGCAATGCTAGTGGGACTAGCGGGGGGTCGAACACCGGGGAGCTGTTTTTT

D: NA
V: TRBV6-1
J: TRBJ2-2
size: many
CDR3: CASSVERRGGELFF
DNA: TGTGCCAGCAGTGTTGAGCGGAGGGGCGGGGAGCTGTTTTTT

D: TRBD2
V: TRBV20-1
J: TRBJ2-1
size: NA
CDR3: CSAQPGLAGGYNERFF
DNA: TGCAGTGCACAGCCGGGACTAGCGGGGGGATACAATGAGCGGTTCTTC

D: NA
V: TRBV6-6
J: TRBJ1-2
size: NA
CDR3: CANSNLQNYYGYTF
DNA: TGTGCCAACAGTAACCTGCAGAATTATTATGGTTACACCTTC

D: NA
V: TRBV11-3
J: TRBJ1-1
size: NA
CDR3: CASSFVQNTEAYF
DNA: TGTGCCAGCAGCTTTGTACAGAACACTGAAGCTTACTTT

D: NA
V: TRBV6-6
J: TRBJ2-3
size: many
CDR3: CASSQEVDTQYF
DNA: TGTGCCAGCAGTCAGGAGGTAGATACGCAGTATTTT